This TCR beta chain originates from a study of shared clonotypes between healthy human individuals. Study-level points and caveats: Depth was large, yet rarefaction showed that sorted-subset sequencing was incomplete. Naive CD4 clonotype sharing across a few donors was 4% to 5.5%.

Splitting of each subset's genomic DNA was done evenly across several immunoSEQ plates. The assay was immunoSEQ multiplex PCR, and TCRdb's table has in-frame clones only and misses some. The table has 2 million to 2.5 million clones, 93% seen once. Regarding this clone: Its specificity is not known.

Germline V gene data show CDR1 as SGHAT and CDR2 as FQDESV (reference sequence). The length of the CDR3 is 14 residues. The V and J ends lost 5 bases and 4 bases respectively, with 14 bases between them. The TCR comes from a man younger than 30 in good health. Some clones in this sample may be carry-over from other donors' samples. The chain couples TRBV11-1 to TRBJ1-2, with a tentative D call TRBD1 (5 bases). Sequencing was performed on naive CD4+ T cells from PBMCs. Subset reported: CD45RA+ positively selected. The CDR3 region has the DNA TGTGCCAGCAGCCCGAGACAGAAAAGCTATGGCTACACCTTC. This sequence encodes CASSPRQKSYGYTF.